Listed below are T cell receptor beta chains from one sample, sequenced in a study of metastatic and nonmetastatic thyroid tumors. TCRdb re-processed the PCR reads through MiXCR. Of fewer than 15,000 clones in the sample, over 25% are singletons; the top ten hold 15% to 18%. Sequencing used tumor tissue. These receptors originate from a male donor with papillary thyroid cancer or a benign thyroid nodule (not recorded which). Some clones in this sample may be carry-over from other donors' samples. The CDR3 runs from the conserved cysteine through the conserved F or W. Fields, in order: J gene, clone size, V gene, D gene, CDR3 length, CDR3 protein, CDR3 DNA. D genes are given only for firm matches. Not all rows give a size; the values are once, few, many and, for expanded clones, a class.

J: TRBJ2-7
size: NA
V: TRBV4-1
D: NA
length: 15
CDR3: CASSQTSGGLYEQYF
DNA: TGCGCCAGCAGCCAGACGTCTGGGGGCCTTTACGAGCAGTACTTC

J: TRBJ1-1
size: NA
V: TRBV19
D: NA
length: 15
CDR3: CASSPGGTAVTEAFF
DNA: TGTGCCAGTAGTCCCGGAGGTACAGCTGTGACTGAAGCTTTCTTT

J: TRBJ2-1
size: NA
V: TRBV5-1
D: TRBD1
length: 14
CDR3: CASSWGTAYNEQFF
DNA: TGCGCCAGCAGCTGGGGGACAGCCTACAATGAGCAGTTCTTC

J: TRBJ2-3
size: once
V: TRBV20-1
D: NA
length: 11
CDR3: CSARDTDTQYF
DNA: TGCAGTGCAAGGGATACAGATACGCAGTATTTT

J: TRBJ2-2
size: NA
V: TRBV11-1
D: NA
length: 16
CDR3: CASSQQAGTTTGELLF
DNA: TGTGCCAGTAGTCAGCAAGCGGGGACAACCACCGGGGAGCTGCTTTTT

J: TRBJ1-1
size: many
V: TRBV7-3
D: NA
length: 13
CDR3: CASSAGVNTEAFF
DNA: TGTGCCAGCAGCGCAGGGGTGAACACTGAAGCTTTCTTT

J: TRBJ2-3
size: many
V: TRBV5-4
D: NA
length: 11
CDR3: CASSAVDTQYF
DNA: TGTGCCAGCAGCGCCGTGGATACGCAGTATTTT

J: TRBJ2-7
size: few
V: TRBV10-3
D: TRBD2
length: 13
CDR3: CAISDREVDEQYF
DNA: TGTGCCATCAGTGACCGGGAGGTCGACGAGCAGTACTTC

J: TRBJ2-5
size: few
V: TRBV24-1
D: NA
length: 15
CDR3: CATSDRTVSQETQYF
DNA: TGTGCCACCAGTGACCGGACAGTAAGCCAAGAGACCCAGTACTTC

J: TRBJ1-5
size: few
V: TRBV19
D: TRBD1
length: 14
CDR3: CAGSIRGRGQPQHF
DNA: TGTGCTGGTAGTATCAGGGGGCGCGGACAGCCCCAGCATTTT

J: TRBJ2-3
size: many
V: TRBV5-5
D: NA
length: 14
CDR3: CASSLDSYTDTQYF
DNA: TGTGCCAGCAGCTTGGACAGCTACACAGATACGCAGTATTTT

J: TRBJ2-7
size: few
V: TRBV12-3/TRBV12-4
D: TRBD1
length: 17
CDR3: CASSFSQTGKVVYEQYF
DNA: TGTGCCAGCAGTTTCTCCCAGACAGGGAAAGTCGTTTACGAGCAGTACTTC

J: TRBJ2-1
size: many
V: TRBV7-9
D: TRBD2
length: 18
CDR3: CASSPSPGTSGRVDEQFF
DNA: TGTGCCAGCAGCCCAAGTCCCGGGACTAGCGGGAGGGTTGATGAGCAGTTCTTC

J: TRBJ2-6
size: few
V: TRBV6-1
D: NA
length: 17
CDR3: CASSGEASLSGANVLTF
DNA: TGTGCCAGCAGTGGGGAGGCCTCCCTCTCTGGGGCCAACGTCCTGACTTTC

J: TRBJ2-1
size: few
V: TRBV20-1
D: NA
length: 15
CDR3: CSASLASDSYNEQFF
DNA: TGCAGTGCTAGCCTGGCGAGCGACTCCTACAATGAGCAGTTCTTC

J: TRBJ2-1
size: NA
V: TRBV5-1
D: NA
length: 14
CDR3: CASSLVAGQLEQFF
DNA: TGCGCCAGCAGCTTGGTAGCGGGACAGCTTGAGCAGTTCTTC

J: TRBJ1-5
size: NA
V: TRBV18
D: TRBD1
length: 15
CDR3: CASSLFTGGKEAQHF
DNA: TGTGCCAGCTCACTCTTCACAGGGGGGAAAGAGGCCCAGCATTTT

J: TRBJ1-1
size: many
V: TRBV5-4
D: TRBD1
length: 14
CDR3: CASSLGQGVTEAFF
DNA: TGTGCCAGCAGCTTGGGACAGGGGGTTACTGAAGCTTTCTTT

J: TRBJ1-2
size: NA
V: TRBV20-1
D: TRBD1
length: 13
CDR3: CSARDRVNYGYTF
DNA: TGCAGTGCCCGGGACAGGGTTAACTATGGCTACACCTTC

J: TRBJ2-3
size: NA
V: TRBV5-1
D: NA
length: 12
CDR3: CASSLSGDTQYF
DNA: TGCGCCAGCAGCTTGTCGGGAGATACGCAGTATTTT

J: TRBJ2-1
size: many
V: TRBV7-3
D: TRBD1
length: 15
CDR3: CASSPDRGTYNEQFF
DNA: TGTGCCAGCAGCCCGGACAGGGGCACCTACAATGAGCAGTTCTTC

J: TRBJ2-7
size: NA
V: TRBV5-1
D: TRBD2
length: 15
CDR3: CASSLAAGVGYEQYF
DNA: TGCGCCAGCAGCTTGGCAGCGGGAGTTGGCTACGAGCAGTACTTC

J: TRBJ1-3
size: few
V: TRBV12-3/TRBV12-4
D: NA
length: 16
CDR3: CASSSADSRSGNTIYF
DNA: TGTGCCAGCAGTTCCGCGGACAGCCGCTCTGGAAACACCATATATTTT

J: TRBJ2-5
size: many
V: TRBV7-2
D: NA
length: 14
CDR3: CASSLSRSGETQYF
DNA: TGTGCCAGCAGCTTAAGCCGCTCGGGAGAGACCCAGTACTTC

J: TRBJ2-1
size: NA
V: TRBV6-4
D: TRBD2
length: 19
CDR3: CASSGAIIVREVQYNEQFF
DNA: TGTGCCAGCAGTGGCGCGATTATCGTGCGGGAGGTCCAATACAATGAGCAGTTCTTC

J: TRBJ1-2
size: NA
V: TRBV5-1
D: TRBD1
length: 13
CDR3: CASSSQGATGYTF
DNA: TGCGCCAGCAGCTCACAGGGGGCGACTGGCTACACCTTC

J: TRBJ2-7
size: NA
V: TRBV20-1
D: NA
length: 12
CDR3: CSARARRVEQYF
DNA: TGCAGTGCTAGGGCCAGAAGGGTCGAGCAGTACTTC

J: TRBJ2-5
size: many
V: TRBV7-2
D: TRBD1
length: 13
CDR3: CASSWDRGETQYF
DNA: TGTGCCAGCAGCTGGGACAGGGGGGAGACCCAGTACTTC

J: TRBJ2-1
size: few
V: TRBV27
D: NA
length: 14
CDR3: CASTLRGPRNEQFF
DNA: TGTGCCAGCACCCTGAGAGGGCCTAGGAATGAGCAGTTCTTC

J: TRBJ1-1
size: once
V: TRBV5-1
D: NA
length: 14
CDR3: CASSLQGKDTEAFF
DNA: TGCGCCAGCAGCTTACAGGGTAAGGACACTGAAGCTTTCTTT

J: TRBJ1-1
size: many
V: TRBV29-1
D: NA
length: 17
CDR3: CSASSPGLNSADTEAFF
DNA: TGCAGCGCCTCTTCCCCGGGGCTAAACTCAGCGGACACTGAAGCTTTCTTT

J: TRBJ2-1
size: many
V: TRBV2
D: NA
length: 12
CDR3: CASLWLNNEQFF
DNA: TGTGCCAGCCTTTGGCTAAACAATGAGCAGTTCTTC

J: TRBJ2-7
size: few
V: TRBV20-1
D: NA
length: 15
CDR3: CSARDRGETPGEQYF
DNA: TGCAGTGCTAGAGATAGGGGGGAGACCCCCGGCGAGCAGTACTTC

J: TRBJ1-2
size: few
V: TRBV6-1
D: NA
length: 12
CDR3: CASSEANYGYTF
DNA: TGTGCCAGCAGTGAAGCTAACTATGGCTACACCTTC

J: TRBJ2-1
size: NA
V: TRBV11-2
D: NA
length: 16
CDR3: CASSSLPRSPYNEKFF
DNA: TGTGCCAGCAGCTCCCTCCCAAGGAGTCCCTACAATGAGAAGTTCTTC

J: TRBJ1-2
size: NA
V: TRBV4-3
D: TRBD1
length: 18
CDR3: CASTLSWDRGRPNYGYTF
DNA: TGCGCCAGCACCCTGAGCTGGGACAGGGGGCGTCCGAACTATGGCTACACCTTC

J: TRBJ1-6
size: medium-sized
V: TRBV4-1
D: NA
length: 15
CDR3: CASSQDPGALSPLHF
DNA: TGCGCCAGCAGCCAAGATCCGGGGGCGCTTTCACCCCTCCACTTT

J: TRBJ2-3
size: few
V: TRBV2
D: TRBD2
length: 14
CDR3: CAIRGTSGADTQYF
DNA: TGTGCCATCCGGGGGACTAGCGGGGCAGATACGCAGTATTTT

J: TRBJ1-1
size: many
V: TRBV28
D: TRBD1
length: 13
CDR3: CASKTGIGTEAFF
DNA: TGTGCCAGTAAGACAGGGATTGGCACTGAAGCTTTCTTT

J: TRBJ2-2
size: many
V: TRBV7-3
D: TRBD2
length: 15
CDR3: CASSLGLAGAGELFF
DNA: TGTGCCAGCAGCTTGGGACTAGCGGGAGCCGGGGAGCTGTTTTTT

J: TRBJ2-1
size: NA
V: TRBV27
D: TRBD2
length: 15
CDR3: CASRNRWGGGGEQFF
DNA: TGTGCCAGCAGGAATCGGTGGGGGGGAGGCGGTGAGCAGTTCTTC

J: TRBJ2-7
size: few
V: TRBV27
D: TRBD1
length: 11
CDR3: CASRDRDEQYF
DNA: TGTGCCAGCAGGGACAGGGACGAGCAGTACTTC

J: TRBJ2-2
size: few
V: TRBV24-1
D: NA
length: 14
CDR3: CATSDLLSKGELFF
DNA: TGTGCCACCAGTGATTTGCTGTCCAAGGGGGAGCTGTTTTTT

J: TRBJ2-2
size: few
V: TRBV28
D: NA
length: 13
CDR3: CASRSRGTGELFF
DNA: TGTGCCAGCAGATCCCGCGGCACCGGGGAGCTGTTTTTT

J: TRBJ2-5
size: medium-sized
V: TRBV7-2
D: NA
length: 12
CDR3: CASSLGLLTQYF
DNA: TGTGCCAGCAGCTTGGGACTCCTGACCCAGTACTTC

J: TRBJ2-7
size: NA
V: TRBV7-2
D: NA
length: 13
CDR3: CARSSGVCNEQYF
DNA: TGTGCCAGGAGCTCCGGGGTCTGCAACGAGCAGTACTTC

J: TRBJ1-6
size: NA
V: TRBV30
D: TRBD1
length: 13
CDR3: CAWSGTGNSPLHF
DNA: TGTGCCTGGTCCGGGACAGGCAATTCACCCCTCCACTTT

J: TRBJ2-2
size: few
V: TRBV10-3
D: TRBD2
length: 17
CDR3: CATMKLSGGVNTGELFF
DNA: TGTGCCACTATGAAACTTAGCGGGGGAGTTAACACCGGGGAGCTGTTTTTT

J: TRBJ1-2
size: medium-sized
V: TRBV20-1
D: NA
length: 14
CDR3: CSARDGGITYGYTF
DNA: TGCAGTGCTAGAGATGGCGGGATTACTTATGGCTACACCTTC

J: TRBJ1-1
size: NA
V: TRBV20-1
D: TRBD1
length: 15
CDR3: CSVPSVAGGGTEAFF
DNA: TGCAGTGTTCCTTCGGTGGCAGGGGGTGGAACTGAAGCTTTCTTT

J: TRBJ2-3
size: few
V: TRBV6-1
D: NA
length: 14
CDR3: CASNKRGPTDTQYF
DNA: TGTGCCAGCAACAAACGTGGTCCGACAGATACGCAGTATTTT

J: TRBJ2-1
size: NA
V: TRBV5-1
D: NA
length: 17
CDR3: CASSPWRPPSSYNEQFF
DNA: TGCGCCAGCAGCCCTTGGAGACCCCCTAGCTCCTACAATGAGCAGTTCTTC

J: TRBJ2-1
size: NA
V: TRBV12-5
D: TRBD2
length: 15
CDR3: CASASLGGGLGEQFF
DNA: TGTGCTAGTGCCTCGCTTGGGGGAGGGTTGGGTGAGCAGTTCTTC

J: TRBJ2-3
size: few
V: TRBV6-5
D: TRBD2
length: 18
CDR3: CASSYSGLAGVGAYTQYF
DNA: TGTGCCAGCAGTTACTCTGGACTAGCGGGGGTGGGCGCATATACGCAGTATTTT

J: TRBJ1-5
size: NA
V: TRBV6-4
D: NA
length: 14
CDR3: CASSDSAENQPQHF
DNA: TGTGCCAGCAGTGACTCGGCGGAGAATCAGCCCCAGCATTTT